A single sample gave rise to the 13 T cell receptor beta chains below, sequenced in a study of blood T cell repertoires in COVID-19. TCRdb's table, derived via immunoSEQ multiplex PCR, lists solely in-frame clones and lacks some. Of around 300,000 clones listed, approximately 91% are singletons. Sequencing was done on a sample of peripheral blood. The origin of the receptors is a man aged 18 to 30 with active or convalescent COVID-19.

This clone is a singleton in its sample. The J gene is TRBJ2-7, the V gene TRBV6-5, with TRBD1 matching over 11 bases. CDR1 MNHEY and CDR2 SVGAGI come from the germline V gene. With 0 bases clipped from V and 4 bases from J, the junction kept 2 bases outside the gene matches. The CDR3 has 15 residues. CDR3 amino acids: CASSYSGQGAYEQYF. The CDR3 bases are TGTGCCAGCAGTTACTCTGGACAGGGGGCATACGAGCAGTACTTC.

This chain connects TRBV7-9 to TRBJ2-5; D is unclear. V lost 1 base to trimming and J lost 1 base, with 10 bases between them. Germline V gene sequence: CDR1 SEHNR, CDR2 FQNEAQ (reference sequence). The CDR3 has 15 amino acids. The CDR3 protein is CASSLVSPLQETQYF. DNA of the CDR3: TGTGCCAGCAGCTTAGTCAGTCCGCTCCAAGAGACCCAGTACTTC.

This sequence joins TRBV9 and TRBJ1-4; 7 positions match TRBD1. Germline loops: CDR1 SGDLS, CDR2 YYNGEE. The V segment lost 4 bases and the J segment 8 bases; nucleotides outside the gene matches: 8. The CDR3 totals 14 residues. Written as DNA, the CDR3 is TGTGCCAGCAGCCCACAGGGGTATCAAGAAAAACTGTTTTTT. Its translation: CASSPQGYQEKLFF.

The chain has TRBV7-7 and TRBJ1-1; D gene uncertain. The germline gives CDR1 SSHAT, CDR2 FNYEAQ (reference sequence). V lost 1 base, J lost 1 base, and 4 bases lay in between. This CDR3 is 13 amino acids long. The CDR3 is CASSLEANTEAFF. CDR3 DNA: TGTGCCAGCAGCTTAGAAGCGAACACTGAAGCTTTCTTT.

V gene TRBV5-1 combines with J gene TRBJ2-7; TRBD2 is a possible D gene (7 bases). The CDR3 consists of 14 residues. Germline V gene data show CDR1 as SGHRS and CDR2 as YFSETQ. V gave up 0 bases and J gave up 6 bases, with 13 bases separating them. The CDR3 nucleotides are TGCGCCAGCAGCTTGGCCGGGGGGCCTACCGAGCAGTACTTC. Translation gives CASSLAGGPTEQYF.

CDR3 bases: TGTGCCAGCAGTCAGGGGTCGAACACTGAAGCTTTCTTT. Protein: CASSQGSNTEAFF. The V call is TRBV6-1, the J call TRBJ1-1; the D gene is possibly TRBD1 (6 bases). The CDR3 is 13 residues long. The germline V and J ends were trimmed by 5 bases and 1 base, with 8 bases remaining between them. Germline V lookup: CDR1 MNHNS, CDR2 SASEGT.

CDR3 bases: TGTGCCACCAGCAGAAGGACAGGAGAGAATGAAAAACTGTTTTTT. As protein: CATSRRTGENEKLFF. The gene calls are TRBV15 and TRBJ1-4, with 7 bases matching TRBD1. The CDR3 runs to 15 residues. Germline V gene lookup returns CDR1 LNHNV and CDR2 YYDKDF (reference sequence). Trimming cost V 2 bases and J 5 bases; bases outside gene matches: 5.

The chain uses TRBV9 and TRBJ2-5, with 9 bases fitting TRBD2. Germline lookup yields CDR1 SGDLS and CDR2 YYNGEE. Losses at the gene ends were 3 bases for V and 3 bases for J; bases not matched to a gene: 12. The CDR3 contains 17 residues. The CDR3, as DNA: TGTGCCAGCAGCGACAGCTCGGGTAGCGGGGGTGAAGAGACCCAGTACTTC. This codes for CASSDSSGSGGEETQYF. The full variable domain, completed using reference TRBV9 and TRBJ2-5, is DSGVTQTPKHLITATGQRVTLRCSPRSGDLSVYWYQQSLDQGLQFLIQYYNGEERAKGNILERFSAQQFPDLHSELNLSSLELGDSALYFCASSDSSGSGGEETQYFGPGTRLLVL.

The rearrangement links TRBV7-9 to TRBJ1-1; 7 positions agree with TRBD1. The CDR3 is 12 residues long. V was pared by 5 bases and J by 5 bases, with 2 bases of the junction left unmatched. Per germline, CDR1 SEHNR and CDR2 FQNEAQ (reference sequence). The CDR3 spells CASSPTGTEAFF. The CDR3 DNA follows: TGTGCCAGCAGCCCGACAGGGACTGAAGCTTTCTTT.

The rearrangement uses TRBV7-9 and TRBJ1-1, with a weak D call TRBD1 (5 bases). Germline V gene lookup returns CDR1 SEHNR and CDR2 FQNEAQ (reference sequence). Deletions cut 5 bases from V and 4 bases from J, with 20 bases between. This CDR3 is 16 amino acids long. The CDR3 DNA is TGTGCCAGCAGCCCGGCCGGGGGGAGGCTGTTCACTGAAGCTTTCTTT. This gives the protein CASSPAGGRLFTEAFF.

This chain connects TRBV7-8 to TRBJ1-1; 7 bases agree with TRBD1. The CDR3 spans 17 residues. J gave up 1 base and V 2 bases, and 10 bases lay outside the gene matches. Per the germline V gene, CDR1 is SGHVS and CDR2 is FQNEAQ. The CDR3 protein is CASSLQRGPGSNTEAFF. Here the CDR3 DNA reads TGTGCCAGCAGCTTACAAAGGGGGCCAGGATCGAACACTGAAGCTTTCTTT.

The chain carries TRBV5-4 and TRBJ2-2, with D uncertain. The CDR3 has 13 residues. Trimming shortened V by 0 bases and J by 7 bases, and 7 bases separated the two germline ends. CDR1 and CDR2 (germline): SGHNT, YYREEE (reference sequence). For the CDR3, the DNA is TGTGCCAGCAGCTTGGGGCCAGGCGGGGAGCTGTTTTTT. Residues: CASSLGPGGELFF.

This rearrangement joins TRBV3-1 (or the pseudogene TRBV3-2) to TRBJ1-6, with 10 nucleotides matching TRBD1. The CDR3 covers 18 residues. The germline gives CDR1 LGHDT, CDR2 YNNKEL (reference sequence). V dropped 1 base and J dropped 8; count of bases not matched to a gene: 11. The CDR3 protein is CASSQVYMRTGGYSPLHF. CDR3 sequence (DNA): TGTGCCAGCAGCCAAGTATACATGCGGACAGGGGGTTATTCACCCCTCCACTTT.